These 13 T cell receptor beta chains came from one sample sequenced in a study of Graves' ophthalmopathy and Graves' hyperthyroidism. The sequenced template was RNA, covering the TCR beta CDR3 region. In the first round, RT-PCR was carried out with HTBI primers, and a multiplex PCR formed the second round. TCRdb re-derived calls from the multiplex PCR reads in MiXCR, one entry per CDR3 protein. The sample consists of about 740,000 distinct CDR3 sequences, 40% of them appearing once. Sequenced input: peripheral blood. All receptors come from an adult man with Graves' ophthalmopathy.

The chain couples TRBV7-9 to TRBJ2-7; 10 bases are a match to TRBD2. Germline trimming cut 3 bases from V and 4 bases from J; bases unmatched to any gene: 9. The CDR3 spans 16 residues. Germline-derived CDR1 and CDR2 are SEHNR and FQNEAQ (reference sequence). This chain's CDR3 is CASSFARTSGGYEQYF. CDR3 DNA sequence: TGTGCCAGCAGCTTCGCCCGGACTAGCGGAGGTTACGAGCAGTACTTC.

On this clonotype: A much larger clone differs from this one at a single base, so this may be a read error. V gene TRBV29-1 combines with J gene TRBJ1-1; possible D gene TRBD1, 5 bases. The CDR3 extends over 14 amino acids. CDR1 SQVTM and CDR2 ANQGSEA come from the germline V gene. Trimming shortened V by 1 base and J by 6 bases, and 15 bases separated the two germline ends. CDR3 sequence: CSVEAKKGVPEAFF. DNA of the CDR3: TGCAGCGTTGAAGCAAAAAAAGGGGTCCCTGAAGCTTTCTTT.

This clonotype was seen at least ten times. J is TRBJ1-1 and V is TRBV5-1; 7 nucleotides agree with TRBD1. The germline gives CDR1 SGHRS, CDR2 YFSETQ. The junction had 18 bases not matched to a gene; V was cut back by 3 bases and J by 4 bases. The CDR3 extends over 18 amino acids. CDR3 region: CASSSTGTVGWTGTEAFF. CDR3 sequence (DNA): TGCGCCAGCAGCTCAACCGGGACAGTGGGATGGACGGGCACTGAAGCTTTCTTT. The full variable domain, in which reference TRBV5-1 and TRBJ1-1 provide the parts outside the CDR3, is KAGVTQTPRYLIKTRGQQVTLSCSPISGHRSVSWYQQTPGQGLQFLFEYFSETQRNKGNFPGRFSGRQFSNSRSEMNVSTLELGDSALYLCASSSTGTVGWTGTEAFFGQGTRLTVV.

The chain has TRBV5-8 and TRBJ1-3; 8 bases are shared with TRBD1. This CDR3 is 14 amino acids long. J was trimmed by 5 bases and V by 0 bases; bases with no gene match: 1. The germline gives CDR1 SGHTS, CDR2 YDEGEE. CDR3 DNA: TGTGCCAGCAGCTTGGACAGGGGGAGAAACACCATATATTTT. Amino acids: CASSLDRGRNTIYF.

CDR3 amino acids: CAISGREGVAGYQETQYF. DNA for the CDR3: TGTGCCATCAGTGGACGCGAGGGGGTGGCAGGATACCAAGAGACCCAGTACTTC. The chain has TRBV10-3 and TRBJ2-5, with TRBD1 as a possible D gene (6 bases). There are 18 residues in the CDR3. V was clipped by 4 bases and J by 0 bases, with 21 bases between them. CDR1 ENHRY and CDR2 SYGVKD come from the germline V gene.

This clonotype was counted ten times or more. CDR3 in DNA: TGTGCCAGCAGCTACAGGGTCTCAGGGGCCAACGTCCTGACTTTC. It encodes CASSYRVSGANVLTF. The chain links TRBV2 to TRBJ2-6; a weak D match, TRBD1 (6 bases). V was trimmed by 6 bases and J by 4 bases, leaving 13 bases between them. CDR3 length: 15 residues. CDR1 and CDR2 from the germline V gene are SNHLY and FYNNEI.

In regard to this clonotype: With a much larger clone just one base away, this may be a read error. The chain is built from TRBV7-2 and TRBJ2-7, with 8 bases that match TRBD1. Germline values: CDR1 SGHTA, CDR2 FQGNSA. CDR3 length: 14 amino acids. CDR3 DNA sequence: TGTGCCAGCAGCGCCGGACAGGGTGGCTACGAGCAGCACTTC. This sequence encodes CASSAGQGGYEQHF. The full variable domain, with the rest looked up from reference TRBV7-2 and TRBJ2-7, is GAGVSQSPSNKVTEKGKDVELRCDPISGHTALYWYRQSLGQGLEFLIYFQGNSAPDKSGLPSDRFSAERTGGSVSTLTIQRTQQEDSAVYLCASSAGQGGYEQHFGPGTRLTVT.

The chain recombines TRBV19 with TRBJ1-5; unclear D gene. The CDR3 extends over 14 amino acids. V lost 0 bases, J lost 4 bases, and 7 bases lay in between. Germline V gene data show CDR1 as LNHDA and CDR2 as SQIVND (reference sequence). The chain's CDR3 is CASSIDLTNQPQHF. Here the CDR3 DNA reads TGTGCCAGTAGTATAGATTTAACAAATCAGCCCCAGCATTTT.

The V gene is TRBV15, the J gene TRBJ2-2; D is perhaps TRBD1 (6 bases). V gave up 1 base and J gave up 4 bases, with 16 bases separating them. The CDR3 length is 17 residues. Germline-derived CDR1 and CDR2 are LNHNV and YYDKDF (reference sequence). The CDR3 DNA is TGTGCCACCAGCAGAGTTGTGGGGGCAGGGTCCACCGGGGAGCTGTTTTTT. This sequence encodes CATSRVVGAGSTGELFF.

The rearrangement links TRBV6-6 to TRBJ1-4, with D uncertain. Germline-derived CDR1 and CDR2 are MNHNY and SVGAGI (reference sequence). This CDR3 has 13 amino acids. V shed 7 bases and J shed 6 bases, with 12 bases lying between them. For the CDR3, the DNA is TGTGCCAGCATCAGCGTAGATGATGAAAAACTGTTTTTT. Translated, it gives CASISVDDEKLFF.

This clonotype has only a few counts. The V and J genes are TRBV5-6 and TRBJ2-7; 9 bases map to TRBD1. V was clipped by 5 bases and J by 5 bases; unmatched bases: 5. Germline CDR1 and CDR2: SGHDT and YYEEEE. The CDR3 is 13 amino acids. In DNA, the CDR3 is TGTGCCAGCAGGACAGGGGGATTTCACGAGCAGTACTTC. Translating it yields CASRTGGFHEQYF.

This clonotype was found many times. The chain uses TRBV7-3 and TRBJ1-2; 8 bases are shared with TRBD1. The CDR3 covers 14 residues. The V and J ends lost 6 bases and 4 bases, in that order; junction bases with no gene match: 7. The germline V gene encodes CDR1 SGHTA and CDR2 FQGTGA. This CDR3 is CASRTGTGVYGYTF. In nucleotides, the CDR3 is TGTGCCAGCAGAACCGGGACAGGTGTCTATGGCTACACCTTC.

This clonotype was counted a few times. One junction end does not reproduce the germline sequence, and a read error may be involved. The chain combines TRBV2 with TRBJ1-1, with a tentative D call TRBD1 (5 bases). This CDR3 is 15 amino acids long. The germline gives CDR1 SNHLY, CDR2 FYNNEI. DNA for the CDR3: TGTGCCAGCAGTTTATATTCGGCAGGGTCTGCCGCGGGTATATTT. Its translation: CASSLYSAGSAAGIF.